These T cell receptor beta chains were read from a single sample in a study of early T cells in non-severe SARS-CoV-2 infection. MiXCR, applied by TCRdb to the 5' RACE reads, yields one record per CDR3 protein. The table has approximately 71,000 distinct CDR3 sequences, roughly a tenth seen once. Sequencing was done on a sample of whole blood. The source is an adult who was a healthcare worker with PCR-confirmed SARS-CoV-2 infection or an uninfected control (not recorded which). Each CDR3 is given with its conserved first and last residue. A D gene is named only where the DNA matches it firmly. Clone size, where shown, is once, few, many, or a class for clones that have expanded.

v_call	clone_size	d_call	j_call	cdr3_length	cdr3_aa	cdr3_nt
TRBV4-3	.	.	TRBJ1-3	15	CASSQARGGGNTIYF	TGCGCCAGCAGCCAAGCACGTGGGGGAGGAAACACCATATATTTT
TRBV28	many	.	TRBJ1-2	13	CASSLKVIDGYTF	TGTGCCAGCAGTTTAAAGGTGATCGATGGCTACACCTTC
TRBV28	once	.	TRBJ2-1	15	CAIGRTAQSYNEQFF	TGTGCCATCGGTCGGACAGCCCAATCCTACAATGAGCAGTTCTTC
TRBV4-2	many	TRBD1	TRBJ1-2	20	CASSQDRAGGGGQMIYGYTF	TGTGCCAGCAGCCAAGATAGGGCCGGCGGTGGGGGACAGATGATCTATGGCTACACCTTC
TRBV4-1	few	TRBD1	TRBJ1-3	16	CASSQEPGQGKNTIYF	TGCGCCAGCAGCCAAGAGCCGGGACAGGGAAAAAACACCATATATTTT
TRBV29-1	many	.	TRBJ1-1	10	CSGQEEKAFF	TGCAGCGGACAGGAAGAGAAAGCTTTCTTT
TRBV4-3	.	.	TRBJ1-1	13	CASSQERGTEAFF	TGCGCCAGCAGCCAAGAACGGGGGACTGAAGCTTTCTTT
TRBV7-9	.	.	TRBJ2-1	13	CASSFGGGSEQFF	TGTGCCAGCAGCTTTGGGGGCGGTAGCGAGCAGTTCTTC
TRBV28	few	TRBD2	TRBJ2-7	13	CATRLAGRYEQYF	TGTGCCACGAGACTAGCGGGGAGATACGAGCAGTACTTC
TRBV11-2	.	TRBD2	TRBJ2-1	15	CASRDTSGRQAEQFF	TGTGCCAGCAGGGACACAAGCGGGAGACAAGCTGAGCAGTTCTTC
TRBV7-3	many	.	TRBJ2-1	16	CASSLDWVGAGNEQFF	TGTGCCAGCAGCTTAGACTGGGTGGGAGCGGGCAATGAGCAGTTCTTC
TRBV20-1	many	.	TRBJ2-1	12	CSASPSPNEQFF	TGCAGTGCTAGTCCATCGCCAAATGAGCAGTTCTTC
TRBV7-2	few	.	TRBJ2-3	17	CASSLEGGSGHRDTQYF	TGTGCCAGCAGCTTAGAGGGCGGTAGCGGCCACAGGGATACGCAGTATTTT